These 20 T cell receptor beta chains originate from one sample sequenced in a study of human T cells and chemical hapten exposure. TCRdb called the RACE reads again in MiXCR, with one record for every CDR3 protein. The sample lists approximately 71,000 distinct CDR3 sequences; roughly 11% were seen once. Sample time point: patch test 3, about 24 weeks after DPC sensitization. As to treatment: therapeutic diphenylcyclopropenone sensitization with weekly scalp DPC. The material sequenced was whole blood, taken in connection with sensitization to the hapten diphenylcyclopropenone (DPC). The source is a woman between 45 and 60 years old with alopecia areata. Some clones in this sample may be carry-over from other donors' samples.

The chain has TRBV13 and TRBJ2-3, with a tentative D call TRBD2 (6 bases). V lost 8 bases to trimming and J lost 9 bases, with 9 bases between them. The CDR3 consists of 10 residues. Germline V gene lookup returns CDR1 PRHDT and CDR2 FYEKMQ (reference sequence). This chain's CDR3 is CASSAGTQYF. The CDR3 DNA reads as TGTGCCAGCTCGGCGGGGACGCAGTATTTT.

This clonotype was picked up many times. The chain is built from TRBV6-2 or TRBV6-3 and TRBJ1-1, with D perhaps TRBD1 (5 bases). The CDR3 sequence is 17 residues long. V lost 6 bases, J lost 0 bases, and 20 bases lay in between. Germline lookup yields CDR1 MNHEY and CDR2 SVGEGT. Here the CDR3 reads CASRQLGHRGLNTEAFF. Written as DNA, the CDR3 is TGTGCCAGCAGACAGCTCGGACACCGTGGATTGAACACTGAAGCTTTCTTT.

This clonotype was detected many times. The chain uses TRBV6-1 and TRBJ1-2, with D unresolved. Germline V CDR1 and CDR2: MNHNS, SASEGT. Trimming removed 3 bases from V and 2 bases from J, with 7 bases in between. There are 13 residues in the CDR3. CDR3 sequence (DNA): TGTGCCAGCAGTGATTCCGTCAACTATGGCTACACCTTC. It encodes CASSDSVNYGYTF.

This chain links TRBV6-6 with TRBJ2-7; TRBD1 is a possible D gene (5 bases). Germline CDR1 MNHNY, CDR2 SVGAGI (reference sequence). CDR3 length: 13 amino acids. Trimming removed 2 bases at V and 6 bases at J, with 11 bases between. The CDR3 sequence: CASSYPQGSEQYF. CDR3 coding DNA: TGTGCCAGCAGTTACCCCCAGGGTAGCGAGCAGTACTTC.

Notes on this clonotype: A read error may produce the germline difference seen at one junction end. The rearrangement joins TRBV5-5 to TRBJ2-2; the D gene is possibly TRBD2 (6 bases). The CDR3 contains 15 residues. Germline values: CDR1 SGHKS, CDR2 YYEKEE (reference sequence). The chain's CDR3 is CASSLAGVITRELFF. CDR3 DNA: TGTGCCAGCAGCTTGGCGGGAGTAATCACCAGGGAGCTGTTTTTT. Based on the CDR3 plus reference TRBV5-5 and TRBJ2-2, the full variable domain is DAGVTQSPTHLIKTRGQQVTLRCSPISGHKSVSWYQQVLGQGPQFIFQYYEKEERGRGNFPDRFSARQFPNYSSELNVNALLLGDSALYLCASSLAGVITRELFFGEGSRLTVL.

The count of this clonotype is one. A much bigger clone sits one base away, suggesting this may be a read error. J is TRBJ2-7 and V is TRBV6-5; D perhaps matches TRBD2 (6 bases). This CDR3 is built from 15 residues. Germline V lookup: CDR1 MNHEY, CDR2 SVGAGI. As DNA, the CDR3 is TGTACCAGCAGCGACGGGGGACTGGGGGCCTACGAGCAGTACTTC. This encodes CTSSDGGLGAYEQYF.

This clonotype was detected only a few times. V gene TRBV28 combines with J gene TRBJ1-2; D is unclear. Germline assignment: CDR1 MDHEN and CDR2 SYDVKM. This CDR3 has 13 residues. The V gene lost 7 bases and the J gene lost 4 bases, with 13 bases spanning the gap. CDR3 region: CASNQIPIYGYTF. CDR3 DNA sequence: TGTGCCAGCAATCAAATCCCAATCTATGGCTACACCTTC.

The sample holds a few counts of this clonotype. CDR3 sequence reads: CASSEAASNQPQHF. In nucleotides, the CDR3 is TGTGCCAGCAGTGAGGCAGCCAGCAATCAGCCCCAGCATTTT. V usage is TRBV2 and J usage is TRBJ1-5; D not certain. Trimming took 3 bases from V and 1 from J, leaving 7 bases between them. The CDR3 loop spans 14 amino acids. The germline V gene encodes CDR1 SNHLY and CDR2 FYNNEI.

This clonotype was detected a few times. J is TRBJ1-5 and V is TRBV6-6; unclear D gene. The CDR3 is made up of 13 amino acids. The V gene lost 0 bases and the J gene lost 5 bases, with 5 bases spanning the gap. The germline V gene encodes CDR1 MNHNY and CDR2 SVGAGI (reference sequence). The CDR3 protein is CASSYSMYQPQHF. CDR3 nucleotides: TGTGCCAGCAGTTACTCGATGTATCAGCCCCAGCATTTT.

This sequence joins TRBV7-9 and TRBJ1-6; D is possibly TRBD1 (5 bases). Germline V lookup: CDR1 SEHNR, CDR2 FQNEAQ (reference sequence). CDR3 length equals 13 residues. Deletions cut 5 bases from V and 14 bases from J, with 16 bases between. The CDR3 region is CASSPTREGSLHF. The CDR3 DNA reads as TGTGCCAGCAGCCCTACCCGAGAGGGGTCCCTCCACTTT. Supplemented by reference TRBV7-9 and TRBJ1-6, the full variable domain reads DTGVSQNPRHKITKRGQNVTFRCDPISEHNRLYWYRQTLGQGPEFLTYFQNEAQLEKSRLLSDRFSAERPKGSFSTLEIQRTEQGDSAMYLCASSPTREGSLHFGNGTRLTVT.

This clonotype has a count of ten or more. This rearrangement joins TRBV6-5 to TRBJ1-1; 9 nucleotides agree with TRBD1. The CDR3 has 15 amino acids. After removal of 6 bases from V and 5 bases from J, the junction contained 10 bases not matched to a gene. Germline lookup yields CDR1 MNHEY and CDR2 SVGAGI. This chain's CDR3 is CASSHPTGGKTEAFF. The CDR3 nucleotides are TGTGCCAGCAGCCATCCTACAGGGGGCAAGACTGAAGCTTTCTTT.

Here the CDR3 DNA reads TGTGCCAGCAGCAGACGTGCTGGAGGGGACGGGGCCAACGTCCTGACTTTC. Its protein is CASSRRAGGDGANVLTF. This chain uses TRBV21-1 with TRBJ2-6; the table's D call TRBD2 went unverified against the DNA. TRBV21-1 is a recognized pseudogene. The CDR3 spans 17 residues.

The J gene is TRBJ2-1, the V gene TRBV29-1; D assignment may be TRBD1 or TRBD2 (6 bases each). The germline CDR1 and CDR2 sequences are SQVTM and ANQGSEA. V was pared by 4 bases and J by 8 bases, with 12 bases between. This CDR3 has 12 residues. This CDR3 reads CSVVAGGDEQFF. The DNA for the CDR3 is TGCAGCGTTGTAGCCGGGGGCGATGAGCAGTTCTTC.

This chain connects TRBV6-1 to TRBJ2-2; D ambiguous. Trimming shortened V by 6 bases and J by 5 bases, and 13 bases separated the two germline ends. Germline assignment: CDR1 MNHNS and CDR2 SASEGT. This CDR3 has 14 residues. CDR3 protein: CASSNLESTGELFF. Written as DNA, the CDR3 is TGTGCCAGCAGCAATCTAGAGTCGACCGGGGAGCTGTTTTTT.

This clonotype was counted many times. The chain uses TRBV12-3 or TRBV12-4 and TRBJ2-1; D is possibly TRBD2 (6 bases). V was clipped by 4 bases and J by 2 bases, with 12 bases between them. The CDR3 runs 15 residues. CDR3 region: CASSSRRGPYNEQFF. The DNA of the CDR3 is TGTGCCAGCAGTTCCCGGAGGGGACCCTACAATGAGCAGTTCTTC.

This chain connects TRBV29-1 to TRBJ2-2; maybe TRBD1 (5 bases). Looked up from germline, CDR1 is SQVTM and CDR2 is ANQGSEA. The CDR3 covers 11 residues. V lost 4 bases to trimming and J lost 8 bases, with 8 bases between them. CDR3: CSVARQGELFF. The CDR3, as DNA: TGCAGCGTTGCCCGACAGGGGGAGCTGTTTTTT.

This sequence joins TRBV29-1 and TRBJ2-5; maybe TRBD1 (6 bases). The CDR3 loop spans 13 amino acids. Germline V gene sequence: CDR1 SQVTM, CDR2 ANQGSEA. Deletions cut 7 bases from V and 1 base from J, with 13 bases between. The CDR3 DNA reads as TGCAGCGCTGCAGGGGCTACCCAAGAGACCCAGTACTTC. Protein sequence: CSAAGATQETQYF.

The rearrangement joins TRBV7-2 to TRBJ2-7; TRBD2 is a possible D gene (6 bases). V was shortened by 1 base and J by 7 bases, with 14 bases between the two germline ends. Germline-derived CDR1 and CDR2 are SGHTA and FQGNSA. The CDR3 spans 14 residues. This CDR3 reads CASSLGGAAGEQYF. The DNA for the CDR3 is TGTGCCAGCAGCTTAGGGGGAGCTGCGGGGGAGCAGTACTTC.

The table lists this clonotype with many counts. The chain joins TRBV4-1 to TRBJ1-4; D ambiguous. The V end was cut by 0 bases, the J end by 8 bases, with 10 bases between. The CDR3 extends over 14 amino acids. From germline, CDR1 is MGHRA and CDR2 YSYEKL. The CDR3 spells CASSQDLMGEKLFF. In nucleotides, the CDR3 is TGCGCCAGCAGCCAAGATCTTATGGGGGAAAAACTGTTTTTT.

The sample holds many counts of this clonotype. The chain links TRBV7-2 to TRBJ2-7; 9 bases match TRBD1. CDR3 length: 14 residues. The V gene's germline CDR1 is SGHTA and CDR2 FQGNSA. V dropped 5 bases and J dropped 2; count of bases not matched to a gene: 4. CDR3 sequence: CASSGGQGAYEQYF. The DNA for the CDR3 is TGTGCCAGCAGCGGGGGACAGGGAGCCTACGAGCAGTACTTC. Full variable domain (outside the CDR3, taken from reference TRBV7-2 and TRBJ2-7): GAGVSQSPSNKVTEKGKDVELRCDPISGHTALYWYRQSLGQGLEFLIYFQGNSAPDKSGLPSDRFSAERTGGSVSTLTIQRTQQEDSAVYLCASSGGQGAYEQYFGPGTRLTVT.